This T cell receptor beta chain was retrieved from a study of CD8 T cells in Susac syndrome. The germline V gene encodes CDR1 SGHTA and CDR2 FQGNSA. Trimming removed 5 bases from V and 7 bases from J, with 17 bases in between. This CDR3 has 15 amino acids. The TEMRA cells underwent FACS enrichment, while the CD8+ and CD4+ T cells underwent negative isolation. When the RNA was reverse transcribed, random hexamers were used with an input of roughly 0.5 to 1 ug. Amplification of TCR beta CDR3 used immunoSEQ multiplex PCR across 54 Vbeta and 13 Jbeta. TCRdb independently ran MiXCR on the immunoSEQ multiplex PCR reads; one entry per CDR3 protein. The sample gives 180,000 or so distinct CDR3 sequences, 90% to 95% of which show up once; under 0.15% is in the top ten.

The chain recombines TRBV7-2 with TRBJ2-2; D call uncertain. This TCR came from a human donor in good health. Sequencing was performed on CD4+ T cells from PBMCs. The DNA for the CDR3 is TGTGCCAGCAGCCCCGGTGTTCTAATCATCGGGGAGCTGTTTTTT. Protein: CASSPGVLIIGELFF.